This T cell receptor beta chain was captured by sequencing in a study of T cell repertoires in cytomegalovirus infection. Whole-study results and caveats: The ex vivo response showed dominance by HLA-C-restricted CMV-specific TCR beta clonotypes.

TCRdb re-called the reads through MiXCR, storing one row per CDR3 protein. The sample includes a few hundred thousand distinct CDR3 sequences, 17% of them seen just once. This clonotype was picked up many times. Its target is not known. The junction had 3 bases not matched to a gene; V was cut back by 4 bases and J by 0 bases. The CDR3 sequence is 14 residues long. Per the germline V gene, CDR1 is SGHRS and CDR2 is YFSETQ. The chain combines TRBV5-1 with TRBJ1-1, with 7 bases aligning to TRBD1. The specimen was CD8+ T cells from PBMCs. The receptor comes from a human donor in good health (CMV status not recorded). Some clones in this sample may be carry-over from other donors' samples. In DNA, the CDR3 is TGCGCCAGCAGCGGGACAGTGATGAACACTGAAGCTTTCTTT. The encoded protein is CASSGTVMNTEAFF.